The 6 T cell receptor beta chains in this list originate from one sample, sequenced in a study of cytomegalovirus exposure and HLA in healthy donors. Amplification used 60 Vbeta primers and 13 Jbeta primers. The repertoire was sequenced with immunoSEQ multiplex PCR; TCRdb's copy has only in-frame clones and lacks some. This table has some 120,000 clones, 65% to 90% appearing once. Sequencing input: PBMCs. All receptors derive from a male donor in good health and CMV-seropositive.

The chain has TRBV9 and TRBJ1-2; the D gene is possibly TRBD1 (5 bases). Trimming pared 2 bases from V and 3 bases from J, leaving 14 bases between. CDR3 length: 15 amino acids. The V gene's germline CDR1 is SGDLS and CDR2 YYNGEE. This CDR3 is CASSVSWGGDYGYTF. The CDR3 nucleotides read TGTGCCAGCAGCGTTTCTTGGGGAGGGGACTATGGCTACACCTTC.

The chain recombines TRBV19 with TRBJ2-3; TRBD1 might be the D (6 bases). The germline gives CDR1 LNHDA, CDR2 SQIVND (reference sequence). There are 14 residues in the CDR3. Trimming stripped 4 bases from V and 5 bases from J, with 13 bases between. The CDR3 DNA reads TGTGCCAGTAGTACCCCCGAAGGGGGAGATACGCAGTATTTT. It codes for CASSTPEGGDTQYF.

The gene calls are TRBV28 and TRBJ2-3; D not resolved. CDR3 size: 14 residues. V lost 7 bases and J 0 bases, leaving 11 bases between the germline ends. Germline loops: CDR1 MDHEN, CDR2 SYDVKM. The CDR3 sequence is CASTTWRSTDTQYF. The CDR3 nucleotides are TGTGCCAGCACAACTTGGAGAAGCACAGATACGCAGTATTTT.

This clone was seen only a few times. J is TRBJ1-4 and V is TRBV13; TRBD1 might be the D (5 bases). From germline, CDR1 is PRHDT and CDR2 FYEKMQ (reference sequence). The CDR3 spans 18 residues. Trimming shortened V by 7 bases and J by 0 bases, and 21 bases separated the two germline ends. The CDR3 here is CASTSLFGGGATNEKLFF. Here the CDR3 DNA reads TGTGCCAGCACGTCGCTGTTCGGGGGAGGGGCAACTAATGAAAAACTGTTTTTT.

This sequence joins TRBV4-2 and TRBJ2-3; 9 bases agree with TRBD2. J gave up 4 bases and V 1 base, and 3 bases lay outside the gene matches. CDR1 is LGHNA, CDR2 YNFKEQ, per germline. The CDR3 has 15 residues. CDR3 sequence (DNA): TGTGCCAGCAGCCAAGCTGCGGGAGGGGCAGATACGCAGTATTTT. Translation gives CASSQAAGGADTQYF.

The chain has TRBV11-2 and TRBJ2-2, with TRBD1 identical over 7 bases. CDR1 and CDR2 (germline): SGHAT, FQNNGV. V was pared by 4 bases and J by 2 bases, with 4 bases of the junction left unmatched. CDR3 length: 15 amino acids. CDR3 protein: CASSSYRGNTGELFF. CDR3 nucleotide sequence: TGTGCCAGCAGCTCCTACAGGGGAAACACCGGGGAGCTGTTTTTT. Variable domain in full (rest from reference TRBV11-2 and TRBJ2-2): EAGVAQSPRYKIIEKRQSVAFWCNPISGHATLYWYQQILGQGPKLLIQFQNNGVVDDSQLPKDRFSAERLKGVDSTLKIQPAKLEDSAVYLCASSSYRGNTGELFFGEGSRLTVL.